This T cell receptor (beta chain) was recovered during a study of blood T cell repertoires in COVID-19. Method: immunoSEQ multiplex PCR; TCRdb's copy keeps in-frame clones and lacks some. The data contain 95,000 to 150,000 clones, about 81% of them singletons. There are 16 residues in the CDR3. The V end was cut by 2 bases, the J end by 0 bases, with 11 bases between. The germline CDR1 and CDR2 sequences are SNHLY and FYNNEI. Sequences were obtained from peripheral blood. This TCR came from a man aged 25-45 years with COVID-19, enrolled during active disease. The chain couples TRBV2 to TRBJ1-5; D unclear. The CDR3 reads CASSEPEIYSNQPQHF. The CDR3 nucleotides read TGTGCCAGCAGTGAACCCGAGATCTATAGCAATCAGCCCCAGCATTTT.